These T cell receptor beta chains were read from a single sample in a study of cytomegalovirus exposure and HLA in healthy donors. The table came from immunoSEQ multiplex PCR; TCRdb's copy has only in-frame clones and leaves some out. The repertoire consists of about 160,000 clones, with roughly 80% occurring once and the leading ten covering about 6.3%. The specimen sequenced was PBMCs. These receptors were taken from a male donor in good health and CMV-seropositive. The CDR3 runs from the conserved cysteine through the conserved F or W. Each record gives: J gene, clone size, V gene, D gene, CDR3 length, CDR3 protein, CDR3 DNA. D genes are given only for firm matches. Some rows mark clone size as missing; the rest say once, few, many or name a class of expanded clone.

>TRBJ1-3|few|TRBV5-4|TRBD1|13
CASSSDRGSAIYF
TGTGCCAGCAGTTCAGACAGGGGGTCTGCCATATATTTT
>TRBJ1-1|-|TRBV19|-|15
CASLWGGHSNTEAFF
TGTGCCAGCCTCTGGGGGGGCCACTCGAACACTGAAGCTTTCTTT
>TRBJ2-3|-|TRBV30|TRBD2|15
CALLGAGAFTDTQYF
TGTGCCCTGCTCGGAGCGGGGGCATTTACAGATACGCAGTATTTT
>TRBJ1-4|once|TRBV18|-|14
CASSPGRAYEKLFF
TGTGCCAGCTCACCGGGCAGGGCGTATGAAAAACTGTTTTTT
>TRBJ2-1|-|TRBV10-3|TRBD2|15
CAIRQGLADYNEQFF
TGTGCCATCAGGCAGGGACTAGCGGACTACAATGAGCAGTTCTTC
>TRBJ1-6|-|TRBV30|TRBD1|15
CAWSVQGAGNSPLHF
TGTGCCTGGAGTGTACAGGGGGCGGGTAATTCACCCCTCCACTTT
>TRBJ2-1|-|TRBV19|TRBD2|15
CASSSPVAGYNEQFF
TGTGCCAGTAGCTCCCCGGTAGCGGGATACAATGAGCAGTTCTTC
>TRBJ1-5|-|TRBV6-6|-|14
CASRPRDSNQPQHF
TGTGCCAGCAGACCCCGGGATAGCAATCAGCCCCAGCATTTT
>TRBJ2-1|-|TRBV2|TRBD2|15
CASRRPAGGLNEQFF
TGTGCCAGCAGACGCCCAGCGGGAGGCTTAAATGAGCAGTTCTTC
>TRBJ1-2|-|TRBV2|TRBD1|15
CASVTGGGGPYGYTF
TGTGCCAGCGTGACAGGGGGCGGGGGTCCCTATGGCTACACCTTC
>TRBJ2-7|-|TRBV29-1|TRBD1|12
CSVGGQGQEQYF
TGCAGCGTTGGGGGACAGGGCCAAGAGCAGTACTTC
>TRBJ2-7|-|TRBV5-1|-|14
CASSFVGGPDEQYF
TGCGCCAGCAGCTTTGTTGGGGGCCCGGACGAGCAGTACTTC
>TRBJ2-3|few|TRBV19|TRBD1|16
CASSKPTGQGTDTQYF
TGTGCCAGTAGTAAACCCACGGGACAGGGCACAGATACGCAGTATTTT
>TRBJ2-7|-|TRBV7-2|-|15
CASSLDVGSSYEQYF
TGTGCCAGCAGCTTAGATGTGGGGAGCTCCTACGAGCAGTACTTC
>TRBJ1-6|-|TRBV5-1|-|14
CASSAGERSSPLHF
TGCGCCAGCTCGGCGGGGGAGCGGTCATCACCCCTCCACTTT
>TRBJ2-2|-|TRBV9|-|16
CASSVENRWATGELFF
TGTGCCAGCAGCGTAGAGAATCGATGGGCCACCGGGGAGCTGTTTTTT
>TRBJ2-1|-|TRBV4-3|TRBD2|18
CASSQEGYGTIGTNEQFF
TGCGCCAGCAGCCAAGAGGGCTACGGGACTATCGGTACCAATGAGCAGTTCTTC
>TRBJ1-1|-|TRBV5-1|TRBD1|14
CASSQQGANTEAFF
TGCGCCAGCAGCCAACAGGGGGCCAACACTGAAGCTTTCTTT
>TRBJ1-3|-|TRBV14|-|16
CASSQDLPGPGNTIYF
TGTGCCAGCAGCCAAGATCTACCAGGGCCTGGAAACACCATATATTTT
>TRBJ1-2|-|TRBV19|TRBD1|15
CASSAPDRERNGYTF
TGTGCCAGTAGTGCCCCGGACAGGGAGCGGAATGGCTACACCTTC
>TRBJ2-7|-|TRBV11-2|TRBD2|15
CASSSSGAGGYEQYF
TGTGCCAGCAGCTCTTCGGGCGCGGGAGGGTACGAGCAGTACTTC
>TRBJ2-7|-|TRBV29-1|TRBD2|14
CSVEDTSGRYEQYF
TGCAGCGTTGAGGATACTAGCGGGAGGTACGAGCAGTACTTC
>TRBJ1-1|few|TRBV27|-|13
CASSFGGFTEAFF
TGTGCCAGCAGTTTCGGGGGGTTCACTGAAGCTTTCTTT
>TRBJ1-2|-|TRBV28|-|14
CASSLRPENYGYTF
TGTGCCAGCAGTTTACGCCCGGAGAACTATGGCTACACCTTC